This T cell receptor beta chain was observed in a study of blood T cells in healthy people across ages. Turning to the study itself: Template-switching capture recovered about one barcoded beta molecule per two T cells. The study, taken as a whole, reports: The study found more naive CD4+ cells and higher diversity in long-lived than aged donors.

V was shortened by 4 bases and J by 4 bases, with 10 bases between the two germline ends. CDR1 LGHNT and CDR2 FRNRAP come from the germline V gene. The CDR3 runs to 13 residues. In this sample, this clonotype turned up a few times. Its antigen is not identified. The authors ran a second PCR of 7 to 11 cycles using a sample-barcoded 5' primer and a J-beta primer mix. Each cDNA molecule received a tag from a template-switch adaptor that had 12 random nucleotides. TCRdb re-derived calls from the 5' RACE reads in MiXCR, one entry per CDR3 protein. The sample yields 850,000 to 1,100,000 distinct CDR3 sequences, 30% to 40% seen once. Every sample yielded at least 6.5 million isolated PBMCs.

Sequences were obtained from blood. The sequence came from a man aged 18 to 35 in good health. The chain joins TRBV12-5 to TRBJ1-2; tentative D call: TRBD1 (5 bases). CDR3: CASGSGQSYGYTF. DNA for the CDR3: TGTGCTAGTGGTTCCGGACAAAGCTATGGCTACACCTTC. The full variable domain, completed using reference TRBV12-5 and TRBJ1-2, is DARVTQTPRHKVTEMGQEVTMRCQPILGHNTVFWYRQTMMQGLELLAYFRNRAPLDDSGMPKDRFSAEMPDATLATLKIQPSEPRDSAVYFCASGSGQSYGYTFGSGTRLTVV.